The T cell receptor beta chain described here comes from a study of T cells in tuberculosis. Findings and caveats of the study: Smaller alpha distances in active tuberculosis partly reflected shorter CDR3-alpha lengths.

Clones were read by immunoSEQ multiplex PCR, and TCRdb kept only the in-frame ones, dropping some. The sample records about 49,000 clones, 90% to 95% being singletons. Remarks on this clone: Its antigen remains unidentified.

Time point: new active TB diagnosis, blood taken before or within 7 days of starting treatment. Sequencing used PBMCs, obtained at tuberculosis diagnosis. The receptor was isolated from an adult with tuberculosis.

Here the CDR3 reads CASSLGLTGNKNTEAFF. Written as DNA, the CDR3 is TGCGCCAGCAGCTTGGGACTTACAGGAAATAAGAACACTGAAGCTTTCTTT. V is TRBV5-1 and J is TRBJ1-1; D perhaps matches TRBD1 (5 bases). Germline V gives CDR1 SGHRS, CDR2 YFSETQ. The CDR3 sequence is 17 residues long. V was clipped by 0 bases and J by 1 base, with 16 bases between them.